This T cell receptor beta chain comes out of a study of blood T cell repertoires in COVID-19. Study in general: Spain, Italy and the United States supplied samples that represented acute and convalescent COVID-19.

The length of the CDR3 is 13 residues. V lost 5 bases and J lost 2, with 13 bases in between. Germline CDR1 SQVTM, CDR2 ANQGSEA. The data were produced by immunoSEQ multiplex PCR, yet TCRdb's version contains in-frame clones alone and is incomplete. The repertoire holds 40,000 to 50,000 clones, with 89% as singletons. The source of this sequence is a human donor in a cohort sampled during active COVID-19. The chain carries TRBV29-1 and TRBJ2-7; D perhaps matches TRBD2 (5 bases). The sequencing input was peripheral blood. This chain's CDR3 is CSVSGSGTYEQYF. The CDR3 nucleotides read TGCAGCGTTTCGGGGTCTGGGACCTACGAGCAGTACTTC.